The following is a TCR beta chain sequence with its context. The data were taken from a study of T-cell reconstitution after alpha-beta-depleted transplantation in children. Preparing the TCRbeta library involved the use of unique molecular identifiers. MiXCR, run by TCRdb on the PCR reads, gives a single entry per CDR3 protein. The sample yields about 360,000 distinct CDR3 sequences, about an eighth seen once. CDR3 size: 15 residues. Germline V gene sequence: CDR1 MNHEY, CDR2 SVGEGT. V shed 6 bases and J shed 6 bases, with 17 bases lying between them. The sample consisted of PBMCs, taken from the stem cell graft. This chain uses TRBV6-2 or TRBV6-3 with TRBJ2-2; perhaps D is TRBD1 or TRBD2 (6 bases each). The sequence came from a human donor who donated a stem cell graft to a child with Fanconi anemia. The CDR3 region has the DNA TGTGCCAGCAGCCGAGGGACTTGGGGGCCCGGGGAGCTGTTTTTT. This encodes CASSRGTWGPGELFF.